This T cell receptor beta chain comes out of a study of identical twins. Study-wide results and caveats: Memory repertoires lacked the insertion deficit that abundant cord blood beta clonotypes showed. Interpretation of the results relied on cross-sectional statistical analysis and not on following the same donors.

The CDR3 totals 15 residues. V lost 6 bases to trimming and J lost 4 bases, with 16 bases between them. TCRdb called the 5' RACE reads again in MiXCR, with one record for every CDR3 protein. The profile shows some 500,000 distinct CDR3 sequences, 14% of them singletons. This clonotype has a handful of counts. Its antigen is not identified. The data were also submitted as part of a second study, on yellow fever vaccine responses in identical twins.

This chain uses TRBV12-3 or TRBV12-4 with TRBJ2-1; possible D gene TRBD2, 6 bases. Source material: CD4+ T cells sorted from blood. This TCR was recovered from a woman aged 18 to 35 in good health. CDR3 residues: CASRRPGRGYNEQFF. CDR3 DNA sequence: TGTGCCAGCAGACGCCCCGGGCGGGGATACAATGAGCAGTTCTTC.